Many counts were recorded for the clone carrying this T cell receptor (beta chain). What it binds is unknown. These data are taken from a study of Graves' ophthalmopathy and Graves' hyperthyroidism. General study results and limits: Blood samples also showed most expanded thyroid clonotypes exceeding 0.001 frequency.

Amplification of the TCR beta CDR3 regions used RNA transcripts (as template). First-round RT-PCR used HTBI primers; second-round multiplex PCR followed. TCRdb re-called the multiplex PCR reads through MiXCR, storing one row per CDR3 protein. The table shows under 800,000 distinct CDR3 sequences, with about 20% occurring only once. Eligible hyperthyroidism cases comprised new diagnoses of under 2 months' duration in individuals aged 18 to 65. In this cohort, patients with other autoimmune diseases, uncontrolled infections, pregnancy or lactation were excluded. The source of the PBMCs was 8.5 to 10 ml of fresh peripheral blood. The CDR3 has 17 residues. V lost 8 bases, J lost 6 bases, and 19 bases stayed unmatched. The germline gives CDR1 SGHAT, CDR2 FQDESV (reference sequence).

The V and J genes are TRBV11-1 and TRBJ1-2; the match to TRBD1 covers 9 bases. The source is a woman aged 18-30 years with stable Graves' hyperthyroidism. Some clones in this sample may be carry-over from other donors' samples. Sequences were obtained from peripheral blood. Here the CDR3 reads CASSLSGTGLPWDGYTF. The CDR3 DNA follows: TGTGCCAGCTCACTATCCGGGACAGGGCTCCCTTGGGATGGCTACACCTTC.